Listed here are 7 T cell receptor beta chains from one sample, sequenced in a study of chemoradiotherapy in HPV16-positive cancers. Method: immunoSEQ multiplex PCR; TCRdb's copy keeps in-frame clones and lacks some. The top ten hold around an eighth of the sample, which has 500 or so clones, roughly 82% seen once. The material sequenced was tumor tissue, taken from a patient who underwent chemoradiotherapy. The source is a human donor with HPV-associated anogenital cancer.

V is TRBV7-2 and J is TRBJ2-5; unclear D gene. The V gene lost 6 bases and the J gene lost 5 bases, with 7 bases spanning the gap. Germline lookup yields CDR1 SGHTA and CDR2 FQGNSA. This CDR3 spans 11 amino acids. Here the CDR3 reads CASSPWETQYF. CDR3 sequence (DNA): TGTGCCAGCAGTCCTTGGGAGACCCAGTACTTC.

V and J are TRBV4-3 and TRBJ1-1, with 8 bases aligning to TRBD1. The CDR3 length is 15 residues. J lost 2 bases, V lost 3 bases, and 5 bases had no gene match. Germline lookup yields CDR1 LGHNA and CDR2 YSLEER. Written as DNA, the CDR3 is TGCGCCAGCAGCCAGTCGGACAGGGACAACACTGAAGCTTTCTTT. Its translation: CASSQSDRDNTEAFF.

The table lists this clone with a few counts. The rearrangement uses TRBV25-1 and TRBJ2-7; D is uncertain. This CDR3 has 14 residues. The ends were cut back, 3 bases at V and 5 bases at J, with 14 bases in the middle. The germline gives CDR1 MGHDK, CDR2 SYGVNS. The chain's CDR3 is CASSDGFRADEQYF. The CDR3 DNA follows: TGTGCCAGCAGTGATGGTTTTAGGGCCGACGAGCAGTACTTC.

Only one count was recorded for this clone. CDR3 DNA: TGTGCCAGCAGCTTGGGGCTCCGGACAGAAAACAATGAGCAGTTCTTC. This gives the protein CASSLGLRTENNEQFF. V gene TRBV5-5 combines with J gene TRBJ2-1, with a possible D match to TRBD1 (6 bases). The CDR3 totals 16 residues. The ends were cut back, 0 bases at V and 5 bases at J, with 15 bases in the middle. The germline gives CDR1 SGHKS, CDR2 YYEKEE (reference sequence).

This chain connects TRBV27 to TRBJ2-1, with no clear D. The CDR3 loop spans 16 amino acids. V lost 3 bases and J lost 0, with 12 bases in between. Germline CDR1 and CDR2: MNHEY and SMNVEV (reference sequence). DNA for the CDR3: TGTGCCAGCAGTTTGGAGTCTGTTCGCTCCTACAATGAGCAGTTCTTC. Amino acid sequence: CASSLESVRSYNEQFF.

The V and J genes are TRBV5-6 and TRBJ2-7; 12 bases align to TRBD2. The V segment lost 7 bases and the J segment 3 bases; nucleotides outside the gene matches: 8. Germline assignment: CDR1 SGHDT and CDR2 YYEEEE. The CDR3 has 15 amino acids. DNA for the CDR3: TGTGCCAGCCGGAACCTAGCGGGAGGGCTCTACGAGCAGTACTTC. Encoded protein: CASRNLAGGLYEQYF.

The rearrangement uses TRBV7-2 and TRBJ2-6; unclear D gene. This CDR3 region has 19 residues. Germline-derived CDR1 and CDR2 are SGHTA and FQGNSA. Trimming removed 5 bases at V and 5 bases at J, with 25 bases between. The DNA of the CDR3 is TGTGCCAGCAGCATAACCGCCAGGAGACGACAAAGTCGGGCCAACGTCCTGACTTTC. Its protein is CASSITARRRQSRANVLTF.